This T cell receptor beta chain was identified during a study of cytomegalovirus exposure and HLA in healthy donors. About the research overall: There were 88 million or so unique TCRs (from HLA-typed donors) in an early data release.

The CDR3 is 14 amino acids. Trimming left V 0 bases short and J 5 bases short, with 11 bases between. The V gene's germline CDR1 is MNHNY and CDR2 SVGAGI (reference sequence). 13 Jbeta primers and 60 Vbeta primers were used for the PCR. As processed by the authors: Later, 65 million to 90 million unique TCR beta chains were counted in an analysis, and about 12 million of them were shared. TCRdb's copy holds only in-frame clones and misses some; the assay was immunoSEQ multiplex PCR. V, J and clone size derive from that table, while D and trimming were established from the DNA sequence. The sample consists of 65,000 to 90,000 clones, approximately 80% of them appearing once.

The chain employs TRBV6-6 and TRBJ2-7; D may be TRBD1 (6 bases). This TCR was recovered from a woman aged 40 to 50 in good health and CMV-seropositive. Sequencing input: PBMCs. For the CDR3, the DNA is TGTGCCAGCAGTTACTCGGTGGGGGCCCACGAGCAGTACTTC. This translates into CASSYSVGAHEQYF.